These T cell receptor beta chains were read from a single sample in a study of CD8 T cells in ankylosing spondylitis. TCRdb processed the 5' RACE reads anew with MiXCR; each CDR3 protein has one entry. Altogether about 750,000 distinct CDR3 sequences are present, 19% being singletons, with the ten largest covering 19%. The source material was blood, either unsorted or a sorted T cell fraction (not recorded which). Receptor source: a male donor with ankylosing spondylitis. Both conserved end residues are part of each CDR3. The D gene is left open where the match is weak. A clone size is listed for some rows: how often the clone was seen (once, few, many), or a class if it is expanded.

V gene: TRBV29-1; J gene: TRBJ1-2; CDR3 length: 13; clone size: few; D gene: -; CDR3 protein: CSVEEGSSYGYTF; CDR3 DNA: TGCAGCGTTGAAGAGGGCAGTAGCTATGGCTACACCTTC
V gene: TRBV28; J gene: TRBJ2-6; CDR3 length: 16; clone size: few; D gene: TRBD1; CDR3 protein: CASSKDRGLGANVLTF; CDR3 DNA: TGTGCCAGCAGCAAGGACAGGGGGCTTGGGGCCAACGTCCTGACTTTC
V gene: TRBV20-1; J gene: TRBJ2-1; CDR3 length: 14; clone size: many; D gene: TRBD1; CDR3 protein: CSARQRTGSNEQFF; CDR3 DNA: TGCAGTGCTAGACAACGGACAGGGAGTAATGAGCAGTTCTTC
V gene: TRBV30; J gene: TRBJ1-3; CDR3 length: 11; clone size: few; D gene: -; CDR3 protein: CQGLRGNTIYF; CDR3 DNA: TGTCAGGGGCTCAGGGGAAACACCATATATTTT
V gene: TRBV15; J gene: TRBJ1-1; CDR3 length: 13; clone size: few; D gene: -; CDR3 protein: CATSRDRQLGGLF; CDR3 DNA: TGTGCCACCAGCAGAGATCGGCAGCTAGGCGGGCTCTTT
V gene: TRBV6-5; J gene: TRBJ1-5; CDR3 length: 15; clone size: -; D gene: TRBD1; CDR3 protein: CASSSDRGAYQPQHF; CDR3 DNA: TGTGCCAGCAGTTCGGACAGGGGGGCCTATCAGCCCCAGCATTTT
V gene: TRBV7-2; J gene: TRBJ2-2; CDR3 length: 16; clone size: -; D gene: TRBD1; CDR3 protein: CASSLQGAANTGELFF; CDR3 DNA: TGTGCCAGCAGCTTACAGGGGGCAGCGAACACCGGGGAGCTGTTTTTT
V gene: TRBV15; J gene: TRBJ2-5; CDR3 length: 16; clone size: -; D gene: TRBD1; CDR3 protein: CATSRYTGGLQETQYF; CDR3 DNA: TGTGCCACCAGCAGGTATACAGGGGGCCTCCAAGAGACCCAGTACTTC
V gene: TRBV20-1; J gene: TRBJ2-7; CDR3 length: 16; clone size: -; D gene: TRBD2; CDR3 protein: CSARVRGGRDPYEQYF; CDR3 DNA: TGCAGTGCTAGAGTCCGGGGGGGGCGCGATCCCTACGAGCAGTACTTC
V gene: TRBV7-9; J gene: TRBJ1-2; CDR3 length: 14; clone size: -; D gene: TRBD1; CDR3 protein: CASSPRDRVNGYTF; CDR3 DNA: TGTGCCAGCAGCCCCCGGGACAGGGTAAATGGCTACACCTTC
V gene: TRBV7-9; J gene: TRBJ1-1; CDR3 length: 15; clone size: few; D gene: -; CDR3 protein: CASSLLEGTNTEAFF; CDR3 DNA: TGTGCCAGCAGCTTATTAGAGGGGACGAACACTGAAGCTTTCTTT
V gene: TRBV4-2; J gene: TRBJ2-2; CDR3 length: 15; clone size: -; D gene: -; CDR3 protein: CASSQWDLTTGELFF; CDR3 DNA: TGTGCCAGCAGCCAATGGGACTTAACCACCGGGGAGCTGTTTTTT
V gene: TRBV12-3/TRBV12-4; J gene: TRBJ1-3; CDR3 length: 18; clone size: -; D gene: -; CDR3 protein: CASSFRGVRTSLGNTIYF; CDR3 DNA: TGTGCCAGCAGTTTTAGGGGGGTTCGTACTTCGTTAGGAAACACCATATATTTT
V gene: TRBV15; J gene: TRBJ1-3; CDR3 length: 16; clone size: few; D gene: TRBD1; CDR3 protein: CATRDRGRISGNTIYF; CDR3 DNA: TGTGCCACCAGGGACAGGGGCCGTATCTCTGGAAACACCATATATTTT
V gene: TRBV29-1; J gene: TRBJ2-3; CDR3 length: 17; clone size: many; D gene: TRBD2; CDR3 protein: CSVEDHSSGDATDTQYF; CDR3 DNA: TGCAGCGTTGAAGATCATTCCAGCGGGGACGCCACAGATACGCAGTATTTT
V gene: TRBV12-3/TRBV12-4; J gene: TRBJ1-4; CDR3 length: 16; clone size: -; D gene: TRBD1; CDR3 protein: CASSSHPGQGDEKLFF; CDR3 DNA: TGTGCCAGCAGTTCCCACCCGGGACAGGGGGATGAAAAACTGTTTTTT
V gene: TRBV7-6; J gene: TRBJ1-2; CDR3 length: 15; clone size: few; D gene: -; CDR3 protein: CASSPGRGFNYGYTF; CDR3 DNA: TGTGCCAGCAGCCCCGGCAGGGGTTTTAACTATGGCTACACCTTC
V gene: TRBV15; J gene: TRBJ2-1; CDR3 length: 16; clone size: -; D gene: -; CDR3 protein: CATSRDRGNSYNEQFF; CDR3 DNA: TGTGCCACCAGCAGAGATCGCGGGAACTCCTACAATGAGCAGTTCTTC
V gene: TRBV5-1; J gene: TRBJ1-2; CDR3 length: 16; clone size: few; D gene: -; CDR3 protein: CASSLRLNEDSYGYTF; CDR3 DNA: TGCGCCAGCAGCTTGAGGCTGAACGAAGACTCCTATGGCTACACCTTC
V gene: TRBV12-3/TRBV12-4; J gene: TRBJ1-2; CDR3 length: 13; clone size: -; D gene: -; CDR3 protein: CASSLNREGGYTF; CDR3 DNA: TGTGCCAGCAGTTTAAACAGGGAGGGTGGCTACACCTTC
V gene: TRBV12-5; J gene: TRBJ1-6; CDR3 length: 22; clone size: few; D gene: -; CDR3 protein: CASGDTATGWEPKIGAHSPLHF; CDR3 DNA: TGTGCTAGTGGTGATACCGCGACGGGATGGGAACCCAAAATCGGGGCCCATTCACCCCTCCACTTT
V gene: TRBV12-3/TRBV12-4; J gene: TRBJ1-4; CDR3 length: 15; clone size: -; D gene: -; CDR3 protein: CASSLRGGINEKLFF; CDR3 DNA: TGTGCCAGCAGCCTCAGAGGGGGGATTAATGAAAAACTGTTTTTT
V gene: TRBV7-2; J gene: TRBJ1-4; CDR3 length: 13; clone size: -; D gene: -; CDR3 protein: CASRGAGFEKLFF; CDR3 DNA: TGTGCCAGCCGAGGGGCCGGGTTTGAAAAACTGTTTTTT
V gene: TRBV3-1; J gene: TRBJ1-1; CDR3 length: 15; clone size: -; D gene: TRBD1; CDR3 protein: CASSQWDRENTEAFF; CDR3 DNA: TGTGCCAGCAGCCAGTGGGACAGGGAGAACACTGAAGCTTTCTTT
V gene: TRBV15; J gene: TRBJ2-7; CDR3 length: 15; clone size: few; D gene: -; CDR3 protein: CATSRERISSYEQYF; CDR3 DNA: TGTGCCACCAGCAGAGAAAGAATTAGCTCCTACGAGCAGTACTTC
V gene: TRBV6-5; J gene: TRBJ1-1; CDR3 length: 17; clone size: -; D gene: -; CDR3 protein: CASSYSSYTAMNTEAFF; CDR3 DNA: TGTGCCAGCAGTTACTCTTCATATACCGCCATGAACACTGAAGCTTTCTTT
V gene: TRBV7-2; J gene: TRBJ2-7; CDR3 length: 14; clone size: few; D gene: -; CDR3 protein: CASSPSRGVYEQYF; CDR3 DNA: TGTGCCAGCAGCCCCTCCAGGGGGGTCTACGAGCAGTACTTC
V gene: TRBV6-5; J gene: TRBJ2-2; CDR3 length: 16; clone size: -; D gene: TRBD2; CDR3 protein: CASSYISGGDTGELFF; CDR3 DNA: TGTGCCAGCAGTTACATCTCGGGAGGGGACACCGGGGAGCTGTTTTTT
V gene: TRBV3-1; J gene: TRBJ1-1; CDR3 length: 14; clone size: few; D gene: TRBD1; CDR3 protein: CASSARGMNTEAFF; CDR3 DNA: TGTGCCAGCAGCGCCAGGGGGATGAACACTGAAGCTTTCTTT
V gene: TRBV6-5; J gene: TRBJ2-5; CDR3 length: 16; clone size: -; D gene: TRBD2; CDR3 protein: CASSYASGRAGETQYF; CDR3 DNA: TGTGCCAGCAGTTACGCTAGCGGGAGGGCCGGGGAGACCCAGTACTTC
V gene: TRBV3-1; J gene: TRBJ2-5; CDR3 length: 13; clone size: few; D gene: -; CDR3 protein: CASSSAFRETQYF; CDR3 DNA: TGTGCCAGCAGTTCGGCCTTCCGGGAGACCCAGTACTTC
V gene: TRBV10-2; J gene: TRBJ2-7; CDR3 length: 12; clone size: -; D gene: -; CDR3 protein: CASRSKVYEQYF; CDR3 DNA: TGCGCCAGCAGATCTAAGGTCTACGAGCAGTACTTC
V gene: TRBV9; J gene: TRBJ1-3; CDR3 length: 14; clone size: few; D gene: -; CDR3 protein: CASSPRTAGNTIYF; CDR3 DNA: TGTGCCAGCAGCCCCCGGACAGCTGGAAACACCATATATTTT
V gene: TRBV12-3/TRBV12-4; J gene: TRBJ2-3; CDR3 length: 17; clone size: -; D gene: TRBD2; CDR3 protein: CASSGLAGILRTDTQYF; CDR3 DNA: TGTGCCAGCAGCGGACTAGCGGGAATACTTCGCACAGATACGCAGTATTTT
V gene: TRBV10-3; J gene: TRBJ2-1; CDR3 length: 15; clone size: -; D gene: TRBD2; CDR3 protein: CAISSSGSSYNEQFF; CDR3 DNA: TGTGCCATCAGTAGTAGCGGGAGCTCCTACAATGAGCAGTTCTTC
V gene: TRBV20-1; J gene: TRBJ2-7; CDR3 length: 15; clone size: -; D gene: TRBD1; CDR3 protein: CSARPPGQASYEQYF; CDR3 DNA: TGCAGTGCTAGACCGCCGGGACAGGCATCCTACGAGCAGTACTTC
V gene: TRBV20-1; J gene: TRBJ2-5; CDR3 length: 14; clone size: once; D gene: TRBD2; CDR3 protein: CSARLLAGAGTQYF; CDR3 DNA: TGCAGTGCTAGGTTGCTAGCGGGGGCCGGGACCCAGTACTTC
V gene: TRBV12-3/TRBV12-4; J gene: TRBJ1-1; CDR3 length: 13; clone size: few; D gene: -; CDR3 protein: CASSFLGAAEAFF; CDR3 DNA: TGTGCCAGCAGTTTTCTAGGGGCGGCTGAAGCTTTCTTT
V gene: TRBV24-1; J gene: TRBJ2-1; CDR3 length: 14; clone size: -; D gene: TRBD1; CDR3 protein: CATSETGGGNEQFF; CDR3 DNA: TGTGCCACCAGTGAGACAGGGGGGGGGAATGAGCAGTTCTTC
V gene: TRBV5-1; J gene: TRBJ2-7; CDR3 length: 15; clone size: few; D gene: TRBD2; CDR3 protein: CASSLDASGGREQYF; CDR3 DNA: TGCGCCAGCAGCTTGGACGCTAGCGGGGGCCGGGAGCAGTACTTC
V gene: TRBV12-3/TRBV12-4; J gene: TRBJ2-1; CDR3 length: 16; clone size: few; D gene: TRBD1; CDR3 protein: CASSLGWTGGFNEQFF; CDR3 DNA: TGTGCCAGCAGTTTAGGATGGACAGGGGGCTTTAATGAGCAGTTCTTC
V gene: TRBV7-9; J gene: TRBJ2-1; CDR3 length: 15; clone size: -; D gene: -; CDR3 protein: CAGMAAASSYNEQFF; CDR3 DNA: TGTGCCGGAATGGCGGCGGCGAGCTCCTACAATGAGCAGTTCTTC
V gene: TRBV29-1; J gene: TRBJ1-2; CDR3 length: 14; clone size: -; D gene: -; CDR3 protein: CSVEGGGQFYGYTF; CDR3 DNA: TGCAGCGTTGAAGGTGGCGGGCAGTTCTATGGCTACACCTTC
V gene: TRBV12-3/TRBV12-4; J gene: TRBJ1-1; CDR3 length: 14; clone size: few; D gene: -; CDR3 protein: CASTRGGRATEAFF; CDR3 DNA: TGTGCCAGCACCCGGGGGGGGCGCGCCACTGAAGCTTTCTTT
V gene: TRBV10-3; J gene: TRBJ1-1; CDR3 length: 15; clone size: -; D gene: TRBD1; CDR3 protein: CAISDSDRSNTEAFF; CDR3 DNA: TGTGCCATCAGTGATTCGGACAGGTCGAACACTGAAGCTTTCTTT
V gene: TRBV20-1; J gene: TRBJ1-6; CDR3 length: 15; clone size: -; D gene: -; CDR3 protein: CSARFFPPTYSPLHF; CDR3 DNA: TGCAGTGCTAGATTCTTCCCCCCGACTTATTCACCCCTCCACTTT
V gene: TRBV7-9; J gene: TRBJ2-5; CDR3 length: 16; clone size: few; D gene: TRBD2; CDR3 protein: CASSQYGGGEKETQYF; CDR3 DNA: TGTGCCAGCAGCCAATACGGCGGGGGGGAAAAAGAGACCCAGTACTTC
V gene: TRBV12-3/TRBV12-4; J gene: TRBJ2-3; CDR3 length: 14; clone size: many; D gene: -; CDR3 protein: CASSPPGVPDTQYF; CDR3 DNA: TGTGCCAGCAGCCCCCCAGGGGTCCCAGATACGCAGTATTTT
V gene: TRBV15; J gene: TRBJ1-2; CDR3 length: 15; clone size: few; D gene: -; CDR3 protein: CATSRDEEIPYGYTF; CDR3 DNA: TGTGCCACCAGCAGAGACGAGGAGATCCCCTATGGCTACACCTTC
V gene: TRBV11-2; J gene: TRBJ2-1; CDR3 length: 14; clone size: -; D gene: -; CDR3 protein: CASTDALGGNEQFF; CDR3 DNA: TGTGCCAGCACCGACGCTTTGGGGGGCAATGAGCAGTTCTTC